These 3 T cell receptor beta chains came from one sample sequenced in a study of beta chain features in type 1 diabetes. Points from the study as a whole: Researchers report that Type 1 diabetes patients had moderately but significantly shorter TCRB CDR3s across all four CD4+ subsets.

No antigen has been assigned to these receptors. Every bit of the isolated RNA underwent reverse transcription, so sequencing read expressed TCRB transcripts. Sequenced by immunoSEQ multiplex PCR; TCRdb stores in-frame clones only, minus some. The table records 600,000 or so clones, over 13% of them present only once. Sample: naive CD4+ T cells from blood. The receptors originated from a man between 18 and 29 years old with type 1 diabetes.

The chain employs TRBV2 and TRBJ1-1; D not resolved. V lost 5 bases and J 7 bases, leaving 11 bases between the germline ends. CDR1 and CDR2 (germline): SNHLY, FYNNEI. The CDR3 extends over 12 amino acids. The CDR3 is CASSTTINEAFF. The CDR3 region has the DNA TGTGCCAGCAGTACGACGATAAATGAAGCTTTCTTT.

This clone was picked up a small number of times. The CDR3 here is CASSASSGGAHRRTQYF. The CDR3 nucleotides are TGTGCCAGCAGCGCATCTAGCGGGGGGGCCCATAGGCGGACCCAGTACTTC. J is TRBJ2-5 and V is TRBV7-2; 12 bases match TRBD2. The V gene end was trimmed by 5 bases and the J gene end by 7 bases; junction bases not matched to a gene: 14. The CDR3 is made up of 17 amino acids. Per germline, CDR1 SGHTA and CDR2 FQGNSA.

A remark on this clone: This same CDR3 is encoded by further DNA sequences in the sample. The V call is TRBV30, the J call TRBJ2-4; possible D gene TRBD1, 6 bases. Per germline, CDR1 GTSNPN and CDR2 SVGIG (reference sequence). The length of the CDR3 is 16 residues. V was clipped by 8 bases and J by 0 bases, with 20 bases between them. The CDR3 DNA reads as TGTGCCGGGAAGGGGGTTCGGGGTCTAGCCAAAAACATTCAGTACTTC. Residues: CAGKGVRGLAKNIQYF.